This T cell receptor beta chain appears in the sequencing data of a study of human T cells and chemical hapten exposure. The CDR3 is 20 residues long. Per germline, CDR1 LNHNV and CDR2 YYDKDF (reference sequence). The V gene lost 5 bases and the J gene lost 2 bases, with 29 bases spanning the gap. TCRdb ran MiXCR on the RACE reads and lists one entry per CDR3 protein. Of tens of thousands of distinct CDR3 sequences in the sample, about 6.3% were seen once. Indicated time point: patch test 2, 6 weeks after DPC sensitization. Treatment specified: therapeutic diphenylcyclopropenone sensitization with weekly scalp DPC. This clonotype occurred many times.

The chain joins TRBV15 to TRBJ2-3; D might be TRBD2 (6 bases). The TCR was taken from a woman aged 25-40 years with alopecia areata. Some clones in this sample may be carry-over from other donors' samples. The sample in question was whole blood, obtained in connection with sensitization to the hapten diphenylcyclopropenone (DPC). This CDR3 is CATSHLLPTQSRGITDTQYF. The DNA for the CDR3 is TGTGCCACCAGCCACCTATTACCCACACAGTCACGGGGGATCACAGATACGCAGTATTTT.